This TCR beta chain derives from a study of T-cell reconstitution after alpha-beta-depleted transplantation in children. The CDR3 spans 14 residues. Unique molecular identifiers were used to barcode this TCRbeta library. TCRdb processed the PCR reads anew with MiXCR; each CDR3 protein has one entry. The table lists roughly 500,000 distinct CDR3 sequences, about 33% of them singletons. The sample was PBMCs from the stem cell graft donor, taken from the stem cell graft. The origin of this receptor is a human donor who donated a stem cell graft to a child with aplastic anemia. This chain joins TRBV21-1 and TRBJ1-4; the D segment call TRBD1 is taken from the table without a DNA check. TRBV21-1 is flagged as a pseudogene. The CDR3: CASSLGHFNEKLFF. The CDR3 DNA follows: TGTGCCAGCAGCCTGGGACACTTTAATGAAAAACTGTTTTTT.